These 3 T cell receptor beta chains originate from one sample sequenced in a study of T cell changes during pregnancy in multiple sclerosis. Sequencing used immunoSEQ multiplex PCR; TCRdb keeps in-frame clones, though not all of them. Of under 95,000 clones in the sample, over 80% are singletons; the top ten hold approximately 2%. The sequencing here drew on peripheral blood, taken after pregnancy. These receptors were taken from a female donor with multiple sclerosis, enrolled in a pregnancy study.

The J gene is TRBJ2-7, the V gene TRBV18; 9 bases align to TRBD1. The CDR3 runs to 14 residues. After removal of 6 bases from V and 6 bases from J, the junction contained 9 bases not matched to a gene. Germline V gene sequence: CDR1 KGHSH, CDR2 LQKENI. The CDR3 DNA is TGTGCCAGCTCTCTGGGACAGGGCGAGGTCGAGCAGTACTTC. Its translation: CASSLGQGEVEQYF.

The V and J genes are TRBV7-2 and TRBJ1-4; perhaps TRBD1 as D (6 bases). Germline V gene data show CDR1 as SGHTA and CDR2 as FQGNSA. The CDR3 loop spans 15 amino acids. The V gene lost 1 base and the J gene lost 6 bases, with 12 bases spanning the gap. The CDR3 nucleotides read TGTGCCAGCAGCTTAGTTCGGGGGGGCCATGAAAAACTGTTTTTT. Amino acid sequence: CASSLVRGGHEKLFF.

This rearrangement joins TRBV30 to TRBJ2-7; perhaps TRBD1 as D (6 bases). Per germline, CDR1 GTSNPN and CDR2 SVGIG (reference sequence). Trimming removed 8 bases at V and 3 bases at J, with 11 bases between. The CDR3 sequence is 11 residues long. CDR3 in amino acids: CAGLDSYEQYF. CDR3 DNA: TGTGCCGGATTGGACAGCTACGAGCAGTACTTC.